Below are 27 T cell receptor beta chains sequenced from a single sample in a study of blood T cell repertoires in COVID-19. Libraries were prepared by immunoSEQ multiplex PCR; TCRdb keeps only in-frame clonotypes and omits some of them. The data show over 70,000 clones, less than 95% seen once. Sequencing was performed on peripheral blood. These receptors were collected from a man between 18 and 35 years old with COVID-19, enrolled during active disease.

This chain uses TRBV3-1 (or the pseudogene TRBV3-2) with TRBJ1-3, with no clear D. The CDR3 consists of 12 residues. Germline loops: CDR1 LGHDT, CDR2 YNNKEL (reference sequence). Trimming left V 5 bases short and J 2 bases short, with 4 bases between. CDR3 nucleotide sequence: TGTGCCAGCAGCTTAACTGGAAACACCATATATTTT. Protein sequence: CASSLTGNTIYF.

The CDR3 DNA follows: TGTGCCAGCAGTGACGCTGGGGGGGTGAGGGCCGGGGAGCTGTTTTTT. It encodes CASSDAGGVRAGELFF. The V and J genes are TRBV25-1 and TRBJ2-2, with 7 positions matching TRBD2. Germline V gene lookup returns CDR1 MGHDK and CDR2 SYGVNS. This CDR3 spans 16 amino acids. J lost 6 bases, V lost 3 bases, and 10 bases had no gene match.

The chain links TRBV7-2 to TRBJ2-3; TRBD2 agrees at 8 bases. V shed 1 base, J shed 2 bases, and the junction held 8 bases outside the gene matches. Germline V gives CDR1 SGHTA, CDR2 FQGNSA. There are 17 residues in the CDR3. DNA of the CDR3: TGTGCCAGCAGCTTAGTTCCGGGAGGGGGAATCACAGATACGCAGTATTTT. It codes for CASSLVPGGGITDTQYF.

A single count supports this clone. The chain employs TRBV18 and TRBJ1-6; D perhaps matches TRBD1 (6 bases). Trimming removed 0 bases at V and 15 bases at J, with 21 bases between. This CDR3 contains 16 residues. CDR1 and CDR2 (germline): KGHSH, LQKENI. CDR3 sequence: CASSPPGTLSLRLLHF. The CDR3 DNA follows: TGTGCCAGCTCACCACCCGGGACACTGTCGCTCCGTCTCCTCCACTTT.

The chain has TRBV5-3 and TRBJ1-4; a possible D gene is TRBD1 (6 bases). TRBV5-3 is an ORF; its function is uncertain. The CDR3 has 16 residues. Trimming pared 3 bases from V and 5 bases from J, leaving 17 bases between. CDR3 coding DNA: TGTGCCAGAAGCTCGTCAACCGGGACACAGAATGAAAAACTGTTTTTT. Residues: CARSSSTGTQNEKLFF.

The V call is TRBV9, the J call TRBJ2-7, with 9 bases aligning to TRBD1. Germline CDR1 is SGDLS and CDR2 is YYNGEE. Losses at the gene ends were 4 bases for V and 4 bases for J; bases not matched to a gene: 6. The CDR3 consists of 14 residues. The CDR3 nucleotides read TGTGCCAGCAGCCCGCGGGACAGGGAGTACGAGCAGTACTTC. It specifies CASSPRDREYEQYF. The full variable domain, with the rest looked up from reference TRBV9 and TRBJ2-7, is DSGVTQTPKHLITATGQRVTLRCSPRSGDLSVYWYQQSLDQGLQFLIQYYNGEERAKGNILERFSAQQFPDLHSELNLSSLELGDSALYFCASSPRDREYEQYFGPGTRLTVT.

The rearrangement joins TRBV30 to TRBJ1-2; D perhaps matches TRBD1 (5 bases). Trimming cost V 0 bases and J 4 bases, with 15 bases left between them. CDR1 is GTSNPN, CDR2 SVGIG, per germline (reference sequence). The CDR3 extends over 15 amino acids. The CDR3 bases are TGTGCCTGGAGTGTTGGAGGGACCTTTGTCTATGGCTACACCTTC. Translated: CAWSVGGTFVYGYTF.

The rearrangement joins TRBV11-2 to TRBJ1-6; the match to TRBD1 covers 10 bases. The CDR3 is 15 residues long. Per germline, CDR1 SGHAT and CDR2 FQNNGV. Trimming at V came to 3 bases and at J to 9 bases, leaving 5 bases not matched to a gene. The CDR3 region is CASSFRTGGSSPLHF. The CDR3 bases are TGTGCCAGCAGCTTCCGGACAGGGGGAAGTTCACCCCTCCACTTT.

This clone was seen a handful of times. This chain connects TRBV11-3 to TRBJ2-3, with unresolved D. V was pared by 3 bases and J by 1 base, with 8 bases between. The V gene's germline CDR1 is SGHNT and CDR2 YENEEA. The CDR3 length is 14 residues. CDR3 in amino acids: CASSLQRGTDTQYF. The CDR3 coding sequence is TGTGCCAGCAGCTTGCAACGGGGCACAGATACGCAGTATTTT. The variable domain in full, with the rest retrieved from reference TRBV11-3 and TRBJ2-3, is EAGVVQSPRYKIIEKKQPVAFWCNPISGHNTLYWYLQNLGQGPELLIRYENEEAVDDSQLPKDRFSAERLKGVDSTLKIQPAELGDSAVYLCASSLQRGTDTQYFGPGTRLTVL.

V and J are TRBV18 and TRBJ2-1, with a tentative D call TRBD2 (6 bases). The V end lost 3 bases, the J end lost 6 bases, and 15 bases lay between the germline ends. The CDR3 runs 15 residues. In germline, CDR1 is KGHSH, CDR2 LQKENI. CDR3 sequence reads: CASSPRDFFGNEQFF. CDR3 in DNA: TGTGCCAGCTCACCTAGGGACTTCTTTGGCAATGAGCAGTTCTTC. Full variable domain (rest looked up from reference TRBV18 and TRBJ2-1): NAGVMQNPRHLVRRRGQEARLRCSPMKGHSHVYWYRQLPEEGLKFMVYLQKENIIDESGMPKERFSAEFPKEGPSILRIQQVVRGDSAAYFCASSPRDFFGNEQFFGPGTRLTVL.

The chain carries TRBV18 and TRBJ2-1; maybe TRBD1 (5 bases). Looked up from germline, CDR1 is KGHSH and CDR2 is LQKENI. The CDR3 has 13 residues. Trimming removed 1 base at V and 10 bases at J, with 11 bases between. The CDR3 nucleotides read TGTGCCAGCTCACCACTGGGGCGTAGAGAGCAGTTCTTC. Amino acids: CASSPLGRREQFF. Full variable domain (rest looked up from reference TRBV18 and TRBJ2-1): NAGVMQNPRHLVRRRGQEARLRCSPMKGHSHVYWYRQLPEEGLKFMVYLQKENIIDESGMPKERFSAEFPKEGPSILRIQQVVRGDSAAYFCASSPLGRREQFFGPGTRLTVL.

The chain recombines TRBV15 with TRBJ2-1; D is possibly TRBD2 (6 bases). The CDR3 extends over 14 amino acids. Germline CDR1 and CDR2: LNHNV and YYDKDF (reference sequence). V shed 1 base and J shed 6 bases, with 10 bases lying between them. This CDR3 reads CATSRVGGSNEQFF. The DNA for the CDR3 is TGTGCCACCAGCAGAGTTGGAGGGAGCAATGAGCAGTTCTTC. Full variable domain (rest looked up from reference TRBV15 and TRBJ2-1): DAMVIQNPRYQVTQFGKPVTLSCSQTLNHNVMYWYQQKSSQAPKLLFHYYDKDFNNEADTPDNFQSRRPNTSFCFLDIRSPGLGDTAMYLCATSRVGGSNEQFFGPGTRLTVL.

This rearrangement joins TRBV28 to TRBJ2-7, with D maybe TRBD1 (6 bases). V was clipped by 3 bases and J by 3 bases, with 12 bases between them. CDR1 is MDHEN and CDR2 is SYDVKM in the germline V gene. The CDR3 runs to 14 residues. The DNA for the CDR3 is TGTGCCAGCAGTTTGCGGACAGAGTACTACGAGCAGTACTTC. This codes for CASSLRTEYYEQYF.

The V gene is TRBV2, the J gene TRBJ1-4; tentative D call: TRBD1 (6 bases). The CDR3 has 16 residues. The V gene's germline CDR1 is SNHLY and CDR2 FYNNEI. Trimming left V 10 bases short and J 6 bases short, with 24 bases between. As DNA, the CDR3 is TGTGCCACCATGACAGGCCCCCAGCGAGCGGATGAAAAACTGTTTTTT. This gives the protein CATMTGPQRADEKLFF. Variable domain in full (rest from reference TRBV2 and TRBJ1-4): EPEVTQTPSHQVTQMGQEVILRCVPISNHLYFYWYRQILGQKVEFLVSFYNNEISEKSEIFDDQFSVERPDGSNFTLKIRSTKLEDSAMYFCATMTGPQRADEKLFFGSGTQLSVL.

The chain couples TRBV5-1 to TRBJ2-2; TRBD2 aligns across 12 bases. The CDR3 is 17 amino acids. After removal of 4 bases from V and 5 bases from J, the junction contained 9 bases not matched to a gene. CDR1 is SGHRS and CDR2 is YFSETQ in the germline V gene. CDR3 DNA sequence: TGCGCCAGCAGCGGGTCTAGCGGGAGGGCCCGGACCGGGGAGCTGTTTTTT. Translation gives CASSGSSGRARTGELFF.

The chain employs TRBV4-1 and TRBJ2-7; no definite D call. Germline V gene sequence: CDR1 MGHRA, CDR2 YSYEKL. With 1 base removed from V and 2 bases from J, the gap between germline ends came to 9 bases. This CDR3 is built from 14 residues. The CDR3 region is CASSQVFSAYEQYF. The CDR3 DNA is TGCGCCAGCAGCCAAGTCTTCTCCGCCTACGAGCAGTACTTC.

V and J are TRBV24-1 and TRBJ2-1; 9 positions agree with TRBD2. The CDR3 has 16 amino acids. Germline loops: CDR1 KGHDR, CDR2 SFDVKD. V dropped 4 bases and J dropped 4; count of bases not matched to a gene: 7. In DNA form, the CDR3 reads TGTGCCACCAGTGACCGCGGACTAGCGAAATACAATGAGCAGTTCTTC. Amino acid sequence: CATSDRGLAKYNEQFF.

The chain employs TRBV6-2 or TRBV6-3 and TRBJ2-5; a weak D match, TRBD1 (5 bases). V lost 2 bases and J lost 5, with 15 bases in between. The length of the CDR3 is 15 residues. Germline CDR1 MNHEY, CDR2 SVGEGT. CDR3: CASSYGSAGWETQYF. The CDR3 coding sequence is TGTGCCAGCAGTTACGGGTCGGCAGGGTGGGAGACCCAGTACTTC.

The chain employs TRBV30 and TRBJ2-5, with TRBD1 matching 10 bases. The V gene's germline CDR1 is GTSNPN and CDR2 SVGIG (reference sequence). With 1 base clipped from V and 4 bases from J, the junction kept 9 bases outside the gene matches. The CDR3 length is 16 residues. CDR3 region: CAWSEWIWTGGETQYF. The CDR3 DNA is TGTGCCTGGAGTGAGTGGATTTGGACAGGGGGAGAGACCCAGTACTTC.

Here the CDR3 DNA reads TGTGCCAGCAGTCGGCCCCGGGCCTACGAGCAGTACTTC. As protein: CASSRPRAYEQYF. This chain uses TRBV28 with TRBJ2-7; D is unclear. The CDR3 is 13 amino acids. Trimming took 5 bases from V and 2 from J, leaving 10 bases between them. CDR1 and CDR2 from the germline V gene are MDHEN and SYDVKM.

V usage is TRBV5-4 and J usage is TRBJ2-7; perhaps TRBD2 as D (6 bases). CDR1 is SGHNT and CDR2 is YYREEE in the germline V gene (reference sequence). The CDR3 totals 15 residues. Trimming took off 0 bases at V and 2 bases at J, with 12 bases between the two ends. DNA for the CDR3: TGTGCCAGCAGCTTGGATTCGGGGGTTACCTACGAGCAGTACTTC. Its translation is CASSLDSGVTYEQYF. Drawing the rest from reference TRBV5-4 and TRBJ2-7, the complete variable domain is ETGVTQSPTHLIKTRGQQVTLRCSSQSGHNTVSWYQQALGQGPQFIFQYYREEENGRGNFPPRFSGLQFPNYSSELNVNALELDDSALYLCASSLDSGVTYEQYFGPGTRLTVT.

The chain links TRBV6-5 to TRBJ1-3; 8 positions match TRBD1. The length of the CDR3 is 14 residues. The germline V gene has CDR1 MNHEY and CDR2 SVGAGI. Trimming removed 2 bases from V and 3 bases from J; junction bases left unmatched: 0. Here the CDR3 reads CASSYGQGGNTIYF. As DNA, the CDR3 is TGTGCCAGCAGTTACGGACAGGGTGGAAACACCATATATTTT.

The genes are TRBV5-1 and TRBJ1-1; TRBD1 might be the D (6 bases). V lost 0 bases and J 1 base, leaving 16 bases between the germline ends. Per germline, CDR1 SGHRS and CDR2 YFSETQ. CDR3 size: 17 residues. The CDR3 loop reads CASSLDPQGTGNTEAFF. In DNA, the CDR3 is TGCGCCAGCAGCTTGGATCCACAGGGAACAGGGAACACTGAAGCTTTCTTT.

The gene calls are TRBV6-2 or TRBV6-3 and TRBJ2-1; 8 bases are a match to TRBD2. CDR3 size: 18 residues. The V and J ends lost 0 bases and 4 bases, in that order; junction bases with no gene match: 11. Germline CDR1 and CDR2: MNHEY and SVGEGT. The CDR3 sequence: CASSYSSSPSGPYNEQFF. Here the CDR3 DNA reads TGTGCCAGCAGTTACTCGAGTAGCCCTAGCGGGCCTTACAATGAGCAGTTCTTC.

The rearrangement uses TRBV6-2 or TRBV6-3 and TRBJ2-7; a weak D match, TRBD1 (6 bases). CDR1 is MNHEY, CDR2 SVGEGT, per germline. Trimming stripped 6 bases from V and 5 bases from J, with 11 bases between. The CDR3 length is 12 residues. CDR3: CASSHRDHEQYF. In nucleotides, the CDR3 is TGTGCCAGCAGCCACAGGGACCACGAGCAGTACTTC.

This chain joins TRBV3-1 (or the pseudogene TRBV3-2) and TRBJ2-1; D is uncertain. V lost 0 bases and J 4 bases, leaving 10 bases between the germline ends. From germline, CDR1 is LGHDT and CDR2 YNNKEL (reference sequence). This CDR3 region has 15 residues. This chain's CDR3 is CASSQDATLYNEQFF. The CDR3 DNA reads as TGTGCCAGCAGCCAAGACGCAACTCTGTACAATGAGCAGTTCTTC.

The chain joins TRBV11-2 to TRBJ1-2; 8 bases agree with TRBD1. J gave up 4 bases and V 0 bases, and 4 bases lay outside the gene matches. CDR1 SGHAT and CDR2 FQNNGV come from the germline V gene. The CDR3 loop spans 15 amino acids. CDR3: CASSLDRGRIYGYTF. The CDR3 nucleotides are TGTGCCAGCAGCTTAGACAGGGGGCGCATCTATGGCTACACCTTC.